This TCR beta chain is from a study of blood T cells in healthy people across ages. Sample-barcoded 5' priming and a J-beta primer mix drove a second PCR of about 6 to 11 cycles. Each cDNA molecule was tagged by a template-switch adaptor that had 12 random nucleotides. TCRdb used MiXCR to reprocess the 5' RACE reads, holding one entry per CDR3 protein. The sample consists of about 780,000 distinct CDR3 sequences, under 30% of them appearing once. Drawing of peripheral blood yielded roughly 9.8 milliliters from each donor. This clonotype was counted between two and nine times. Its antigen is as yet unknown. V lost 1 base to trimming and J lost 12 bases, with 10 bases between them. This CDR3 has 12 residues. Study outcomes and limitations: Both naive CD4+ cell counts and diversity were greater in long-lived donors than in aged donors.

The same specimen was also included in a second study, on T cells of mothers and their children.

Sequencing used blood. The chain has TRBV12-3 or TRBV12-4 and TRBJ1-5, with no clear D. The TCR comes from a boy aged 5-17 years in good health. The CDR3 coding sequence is TGTGCCAGCAGTTTAGACGGACGGGACCAGCATTTT. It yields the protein CASSLDGRDQHF.